This T cell receptor beta chain was identified during a study of blood T cell repertoires in COVID-19. Study-wide context: Material from acute and convalescent COVID-19 was sourced from the United States, Italy and Spain.

TCRdb's table, derived via immunoSEQ multiplex PCR, lists solely in-frame clones and lacks some. Of about 130,000 clones detected, approximately 80% appear once; the ten largest clones hold around 4.1%. The CDR3 is 15 amino acids. Germline lookup yields CDR1 LNHDA and CDR2 SQIVND (reference sequence). V lost 4 bases and J lost 2; bases outside the gene matches: 2. Material: peripheral blood. The TCR sequence derives from a woman between 50 and 59 years old with acute or convalescent COVID-19. The V and J genes are TRBV19 and TRBJ2-3; 11 bases are shared with TRBD2. The CDR3: CASSTGLAATDTQYF. In nucleotides, the CDR3 is TGTGCCAGTAGTACGGGACTAGCGGCCACAGATACGCAGTATTTT.